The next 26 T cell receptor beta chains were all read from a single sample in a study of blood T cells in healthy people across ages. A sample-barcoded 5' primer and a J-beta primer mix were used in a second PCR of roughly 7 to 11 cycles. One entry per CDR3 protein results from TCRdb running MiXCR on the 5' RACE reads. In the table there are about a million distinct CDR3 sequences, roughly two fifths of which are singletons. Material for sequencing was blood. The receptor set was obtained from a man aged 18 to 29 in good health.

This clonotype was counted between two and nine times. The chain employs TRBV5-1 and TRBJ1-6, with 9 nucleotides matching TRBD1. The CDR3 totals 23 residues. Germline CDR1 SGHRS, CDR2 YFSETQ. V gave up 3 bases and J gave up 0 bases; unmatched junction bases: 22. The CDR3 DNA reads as TGCGCCAGCAGCTCGTACTTACAGGGGGCATCATCCTTTGAGAGCTCCTATAATTCACCCCTCCACTTT. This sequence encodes CASSSYLQGASSFESSYNSPLHF.

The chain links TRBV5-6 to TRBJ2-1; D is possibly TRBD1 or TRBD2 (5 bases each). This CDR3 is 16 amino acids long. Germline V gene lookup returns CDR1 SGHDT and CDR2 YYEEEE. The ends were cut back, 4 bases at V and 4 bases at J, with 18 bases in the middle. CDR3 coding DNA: TGTGCCAGCAGCCTTGGGACGATCGGCATTTACAATGAGCAGTTCTTC. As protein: CASSLGTIGIYNEQFF.

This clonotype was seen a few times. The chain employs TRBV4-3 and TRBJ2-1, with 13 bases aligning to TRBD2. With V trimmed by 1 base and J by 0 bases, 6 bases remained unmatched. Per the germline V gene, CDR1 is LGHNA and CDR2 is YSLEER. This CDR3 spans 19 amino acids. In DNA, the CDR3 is TGCGCCAGCAGCCAAGGACTAGCGGGGGGTCTTAGCTCCTACAATGAGCAGTTCTTC. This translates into CASSQGLAGGLSSYNEQFF.

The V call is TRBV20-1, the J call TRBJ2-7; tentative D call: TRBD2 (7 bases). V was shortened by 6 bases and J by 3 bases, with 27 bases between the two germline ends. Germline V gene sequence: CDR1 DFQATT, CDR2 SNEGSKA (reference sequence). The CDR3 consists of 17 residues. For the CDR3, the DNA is TGCAGTGCACACTCTCCGCGTCGGGGGGCCGCCGTCTACGAGCAGTACTTC. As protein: CSAHSPRRGAAVYEQYF.

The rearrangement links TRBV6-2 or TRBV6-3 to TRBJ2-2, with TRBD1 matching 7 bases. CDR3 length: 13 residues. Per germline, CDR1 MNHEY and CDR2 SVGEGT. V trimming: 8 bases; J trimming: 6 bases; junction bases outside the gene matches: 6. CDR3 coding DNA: TGTGCCAGCGGGAACAGGGGACCCGGGGAGCTGTTTTTT. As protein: CASGNRGPGELFF.

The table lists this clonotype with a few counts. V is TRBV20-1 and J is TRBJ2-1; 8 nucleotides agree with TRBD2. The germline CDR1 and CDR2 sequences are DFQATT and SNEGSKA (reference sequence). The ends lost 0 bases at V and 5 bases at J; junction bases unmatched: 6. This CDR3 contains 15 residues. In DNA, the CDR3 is TGCAGTGCTAGAGATGGCGGGGGGACCAACAATGAGCAGTTCTTC. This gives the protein CSARDGGGTNNEQFF.

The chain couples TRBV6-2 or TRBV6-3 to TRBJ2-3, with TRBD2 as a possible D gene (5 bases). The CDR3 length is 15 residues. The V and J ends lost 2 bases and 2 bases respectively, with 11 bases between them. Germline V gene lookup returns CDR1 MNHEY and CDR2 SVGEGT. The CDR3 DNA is TGTGCCAGCAGTTACGGCGGGCCAAACACAGATACGCAGTATTTT. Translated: CASSYGGPNTDTQYF.

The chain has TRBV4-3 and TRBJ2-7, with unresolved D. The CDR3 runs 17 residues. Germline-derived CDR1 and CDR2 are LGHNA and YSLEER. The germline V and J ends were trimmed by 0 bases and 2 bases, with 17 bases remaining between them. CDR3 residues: CASSQDLTRASAYEQYF. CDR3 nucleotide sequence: TGCGCCAGCAGCCAAGATCTGACTCGTGCGAGCGCCTACGAGCAGTACTTC.

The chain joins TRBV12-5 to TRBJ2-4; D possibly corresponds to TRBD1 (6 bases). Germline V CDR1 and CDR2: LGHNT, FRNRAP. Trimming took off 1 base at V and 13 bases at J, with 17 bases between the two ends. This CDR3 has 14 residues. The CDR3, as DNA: TGTGCTAGTGGTTTGGCCGAGGGGGTCCATGAGCAGTACTTC. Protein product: CASGLAEGVHEQYF.

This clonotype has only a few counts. This chain's CDR3 is CSVRGQILDNYGYTF. In DNA form, the CDR3 reads TGCAGCGTTCGTGGACAGATCCTCGATAACTATGGCTACACCTTC. The chain is built from TRBV29-1 and TRBJ1-2, with a possible D match to TRBD1 (6 bases). Germline CDR1 is SQVTM and CDR2 is ANQGSEA. The CDR3 is 15 residues long. V was clipped by 5 bases and J by 1 base, with 17 bases between them. Full variable domain (outside the CDR3, taken from reference TRBV29-1 and TRBJ1-2): SAVISQKPSRDICQRGTSLTIQCQVDSQVTMMFWYRQQPGQSLTLIATANQGSEATYESGFVIDKFPISRPNLTFSTLTVSNMSPEDSSIYLCSVRGQILDNYGYTFGSGTRLTVV.

The chain's CDR3 is CASRPAGGRISEKLFF. The CDR3 bases are TGCGCCAGCAGACCCGCTGGGGGGAGGATAAGTGAAAAACTGTTTTTT. This chain uses TRBV5-1 with TRBJ1-4, with D perhaps TRBD1 (5 bases). The CDR3 covers 16 residues. The germline CDR1 and CDR2 sequences are SGHRS and YFSETQ. With 5 bases removed from V and 7 bases from J, the gap between germline ends came to 21 bases.

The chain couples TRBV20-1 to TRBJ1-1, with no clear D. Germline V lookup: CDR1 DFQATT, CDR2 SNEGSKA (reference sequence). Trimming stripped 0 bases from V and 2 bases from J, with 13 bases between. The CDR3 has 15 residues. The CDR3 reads CSARDFRDPNTEAFF. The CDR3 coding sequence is TGCAGTGCTAGAGATTTCCGGGATCCCAACACTGAAGCTTTCTTT.

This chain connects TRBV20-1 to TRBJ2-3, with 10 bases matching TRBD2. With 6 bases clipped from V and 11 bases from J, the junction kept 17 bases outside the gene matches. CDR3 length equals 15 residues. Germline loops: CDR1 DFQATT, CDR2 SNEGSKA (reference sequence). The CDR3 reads CSATRPGLAYNEQYF. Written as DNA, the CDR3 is TGCAGTGCAACCCGGCCGGGACTAGCGTACAATGAGCAGTATTTT.

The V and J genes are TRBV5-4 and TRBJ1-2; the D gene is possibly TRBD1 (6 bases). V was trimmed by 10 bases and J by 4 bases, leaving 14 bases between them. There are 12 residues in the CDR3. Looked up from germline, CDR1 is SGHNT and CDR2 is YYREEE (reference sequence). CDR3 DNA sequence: TGTGCCGCCGGACAGATAACCTATGGCTACACCTTC. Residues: CAAGQITYGYTF.

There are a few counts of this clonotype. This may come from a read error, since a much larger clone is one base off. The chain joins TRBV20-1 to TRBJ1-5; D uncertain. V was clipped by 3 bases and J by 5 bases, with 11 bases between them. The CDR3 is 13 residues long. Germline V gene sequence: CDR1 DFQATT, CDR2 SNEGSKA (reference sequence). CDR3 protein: CSASRAHDQPQHF. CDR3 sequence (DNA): TGCAGTGCTAGTAGAGCCCACGATCAGCCCCAGCATTTT.

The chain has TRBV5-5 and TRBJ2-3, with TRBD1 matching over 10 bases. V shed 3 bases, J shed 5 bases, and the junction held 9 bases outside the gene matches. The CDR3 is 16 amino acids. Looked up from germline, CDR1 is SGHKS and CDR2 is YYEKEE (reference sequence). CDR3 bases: TGTGCCAGCAGCTCCGGACAGGGGGTAGGTGAAGATACGCAGTATTTT. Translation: CASSSGQGVGEDTQYF. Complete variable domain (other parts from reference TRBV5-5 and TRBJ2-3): DAGVTQSPTHLIKTRGQQVTLRCSPISGHKSVSWYQQVLGQGPQFIFQYYEKEERGRGNFPDRFSARQFPNYSSELNVNALLLGDSALYLCASSSGQGVGEDTQYFGPGTRLTVL.

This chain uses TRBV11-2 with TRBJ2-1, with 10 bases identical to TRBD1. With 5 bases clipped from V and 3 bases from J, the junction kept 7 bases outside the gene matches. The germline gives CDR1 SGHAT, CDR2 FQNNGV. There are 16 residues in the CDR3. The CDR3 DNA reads TGTGCCAGCAGCGTAGCTGGGACAGGGGTCTACAATGAGCAGTTCTTC. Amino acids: CASSVAGTGVYNEQFF.

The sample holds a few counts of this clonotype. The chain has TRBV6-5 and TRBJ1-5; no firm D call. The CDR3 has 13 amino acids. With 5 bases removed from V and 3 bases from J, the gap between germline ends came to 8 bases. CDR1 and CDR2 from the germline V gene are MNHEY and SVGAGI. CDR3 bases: TGTGCCAGCAGTGACACGAACAATCAGCCCCAGCATTTT. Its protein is CASSDTNNQPQHF.

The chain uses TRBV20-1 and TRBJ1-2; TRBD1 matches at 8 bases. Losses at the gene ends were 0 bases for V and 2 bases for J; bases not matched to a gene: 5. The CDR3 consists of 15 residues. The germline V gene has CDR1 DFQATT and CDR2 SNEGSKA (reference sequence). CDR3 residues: CSARDSAGGNYGYTF. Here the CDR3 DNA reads TGCAGTGCTAGAGATTCGGCAGGGGGCAACTATGGCTACACCTTC.

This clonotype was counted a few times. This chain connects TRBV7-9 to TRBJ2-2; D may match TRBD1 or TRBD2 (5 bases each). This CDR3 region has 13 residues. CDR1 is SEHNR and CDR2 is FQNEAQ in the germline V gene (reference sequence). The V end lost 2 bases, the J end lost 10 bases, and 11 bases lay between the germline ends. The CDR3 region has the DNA TGTGCCAGCAGCTTACTTGGGGGAGAGGAGCTGTTTTTT. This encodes CASSLLGGEELFF. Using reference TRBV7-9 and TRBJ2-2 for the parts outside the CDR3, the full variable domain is DTGVSQNPRHKITKRGQNVTFRCDPISEHNRLYWYRQTLGQGPEFLTYFQNEAQLEKSRLLSDRFSAERPKGSFSTLEIQRTEQGDSAMYLCASSLLGGEELFFGEGSRLTVL.

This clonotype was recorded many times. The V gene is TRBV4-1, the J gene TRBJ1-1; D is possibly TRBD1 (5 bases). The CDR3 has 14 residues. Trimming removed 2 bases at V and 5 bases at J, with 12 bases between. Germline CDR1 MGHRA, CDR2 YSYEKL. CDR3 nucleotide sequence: TGCGCCAGCAGCCAAAGGGGTCTAACTACTGAAGCTTTCTTT. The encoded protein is CASSQRGLTTEAFF.

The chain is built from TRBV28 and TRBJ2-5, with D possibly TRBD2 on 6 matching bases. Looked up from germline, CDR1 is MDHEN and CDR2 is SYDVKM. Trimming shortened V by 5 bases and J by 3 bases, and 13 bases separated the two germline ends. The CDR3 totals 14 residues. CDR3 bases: TGTGCCAGCAGTGTAGGGGACTTAGAAGAGACCCAGTACTTC. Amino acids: CASSVGDLEETQYF.

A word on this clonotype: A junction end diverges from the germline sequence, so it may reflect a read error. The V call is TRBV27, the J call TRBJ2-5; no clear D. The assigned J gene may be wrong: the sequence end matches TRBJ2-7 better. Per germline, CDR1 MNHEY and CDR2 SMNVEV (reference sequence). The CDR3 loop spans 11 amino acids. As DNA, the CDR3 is TGTGCCGGCAGCAGAGGCGGCGAGCAGTACTTC. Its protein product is CAGSRGGEQYF.

The CDR3 coding sequence is TGCAGCGTTTCGACTAGCGGGGTGCCGACCGGGGAGCTGTTTTTT. Protein product: CSVSTSGVPTGELFF. The rearrangement links TRBV29-1 to TRBJ2-2, with TRBD2 identical over 11 bases. CDR3 length: 15 residues. J was trimmed by 5 bases and V by 5 bases; bases with no gene match: 7. Looked up from germline, CDR1 is SQVTM and CDR2 is ANQGSEA.

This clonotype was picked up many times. CDR3 in DNA: TGCGCCAGCAGCCACCTTGACAGGGACTTTAACTATGGCTACACCTTC. Translated, it gives CASSHLDRDFNYGYTF. The genes are TRBV4-1 and TRBJ1-2; 7 nucleotides agree with TRBD1. The CDR3 has 16 amino acids. Germline V gene data show CDR1 as MGHRA and CDR2 as YSYEKL. V lost 3 bases to trimming and J lost 1 base; unmatched junction nucleotides: 8.

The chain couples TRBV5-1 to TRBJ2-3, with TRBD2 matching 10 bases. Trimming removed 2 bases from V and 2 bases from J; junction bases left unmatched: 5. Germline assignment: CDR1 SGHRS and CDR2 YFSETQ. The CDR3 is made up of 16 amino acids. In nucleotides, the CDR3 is TGCGCCAGCAGCTTCCTACTAGCGGGGAACACAGATACGCAGTATTTT. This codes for CASSFLLAGNTDTQYF.